This TCR beta chain was identified in a study of long-term antiretroviral therapy in people with HIV. At the level of the study: The 2015 immediate-ART recommendation was preceded by the earliest samples by about a decade.

With survey level as its setting, the immunoSEQ assay was v3.0. The assay was immunoSEQ multiplex PCR, and TCRdb's table has in-frame clones only and misses some. The data show about 24,000 clones, approximately 90% seen once. This CDR3 spans 15 amino acids. V lost 0 bases to trimming and J lost 3 bases, with 12 bases between them. Germline CDR1 and CDR2: MGHRA and YSYEKL. General study findings and limits: HIV repertoires spanned tighter CDR3 length ranges than controls did. Information on adherence, resistance and therapy changes was unavailable.

Worth noting for this clone: Its antigen is unidentified.

The genes are TRBV4-1 and TRBJ2-7, with D maybe TRBD2 (5 bases). This TCR was recovered from a middle-aged man with HIV. Material: unsorted PBMCs, obtained 1.8 years before starting antiretroviral therapy. CDR3 residues: CASSQDTRLVYEQYF. CDR3 coding DNA: TGCGCCAGCAGCCAAGATACTAGGTTGGTCTACGAGCAGTACTTC.